The clone carrying this T cell receptor beta chain was seen at least ten times. The antigen remains unidentified. Time point defined: persistent/refractory GD, antithyroid drugs over 5 years with positive TRAb. The TCR library used RNA extracted from PBMCs. Assembly of TCR beta libraries relied on iRepertoire HTBI primers together with Arm-PCR of CDR3 regions. From the multiplex PCR reads, TCRdb called clonotypes with MiXCR, one entry per CDR3 protein. In the table there are roughly 450,000 distinct CDR3 sequences, around 22% of which are singletons. These data belong to a study of regulatory T cells in long-lasting Graves disease. As for the study in general: More than 5 years of antithyroid drugs with positive TSH receptor antibodies defined persistent Graves' disease.

Study results and caveats: Preferential use of TRBV28, TRBJ1-2 and TRBJ2-5 was seen in persistent disease. Persistent Graves' patients had lower TCR diversity than newly diagnosed ones.

Trimming took off 4 bases at V and 3 bases at J, with 9 bases between the two ends. This CDR3 has 13 amino acids. The sample here was peripheral blood mononuclear cells (PBMCs), taken when the disease was refractory, from a patient treated with antithyroid drugs. The chain recombines TRBV12-3 or TRBV12-4 with TRBJ1-2; weak D call: TRBD1 (6 bases). The origin of this receptor is a female donor with Graves disease. The CDR3 DNA reads as TGTGCCAGCAGTTCGACAGGATACTATGGCTACACCTTC. It translates to CASSSTGYYGYTF.